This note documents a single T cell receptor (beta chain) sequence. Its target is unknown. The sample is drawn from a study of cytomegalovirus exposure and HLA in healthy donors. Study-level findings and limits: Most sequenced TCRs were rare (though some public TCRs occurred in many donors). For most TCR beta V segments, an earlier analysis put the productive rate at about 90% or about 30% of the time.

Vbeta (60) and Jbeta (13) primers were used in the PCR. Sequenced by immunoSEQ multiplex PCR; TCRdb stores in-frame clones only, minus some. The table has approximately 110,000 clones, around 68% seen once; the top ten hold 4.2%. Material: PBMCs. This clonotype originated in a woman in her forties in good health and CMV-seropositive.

The CDR3 protein is CASSLQTGLGNNEQFF. The DNA of the CDR3 is TGTGCCAGCAGTTTACAGACAGGTCTGGGGAACAATGAGCAGTTCTTC. The chain recombines TRBV27 with TRBJ2-1; tentatively, D is TRBD1 (6 bases). Germline values: CDR1 MNHEY, CDR2 SMNVEV (reference sequence). This CDR3 is 16 amino acids long. Trimming removed 2 bases from V and 5 bases from J, with 16 bases in between.